The entry that follows covers one TCR beta chain sequence. Antigen specificity is unknown. This record comes from a study of Ad26.COV2.S vaccination and SARS-CoV-2 variants. Study-level findings and limits: Vaccine and placebo groups showed comparable non-spike TCR breadth.

Treatment in this sample: over 15 received Ad26.COV2.S at low or high dose, single or two shots; 5 received placebo; per-sample allocation not given. Sampling was done on day 63 after the first vaccine or placebo injection. Using immunoSEQ multiplex PCR, the repertoire was profiled, and TCRdb retains in-frame clones only, with some absent. The sample has 450,000 to 550,000 clones; about nine tenths are singletons. This CDR3 has 18 residues. J gave up 9 bases and V 1 base, and 17 bases lay outside the gene matches. Germline lookup yields CDR1 LNHDA and CDR2 SQIVND (reference sequence). The chain uses TRBV19 and TRBJ2-1, with TRBD1 matching over 8 bases. The specimen was peripheral blood, collected in a trial of Ad26.COV2.S vaccine versus placebo. This receptor was obtained from a person aged 18-65 years who received the Ad26.COV2.S COVID-19 vaccine or a placebo. The DNA of the CDR3 is TGTGCCAGTAGTATAGGGGACCTTGGGACAGGCGAAGGGAGTGAGCAGTTCTTC. This sequence encodes CASSIGDLGTGEGSEQFF.